This is a list of T cell receptor beta chains from one sample in a study of blood T cell repertoires in COVID-19. Data came from immunoSEQ multiplex PCR; TCRdb stores just in-frame clones and leaves some out. The sample holds a few hundred thousand clones; more than 70% are singletons and the top ten take roughly 1.3%. Sequenced sample: peripheral blood. Source of these receptors: a woman between 45 and 65 years old with acute or convalescent COVID-19. The CDR3 runs from the conserved cysteine through the conserved F or W. D genes are given only for firm matches. Only part of the rows carry a size: once, few, many, or a class if the clone is expanded.

J	size	D	V	CDR3	DNA
TRBJ2-2	few	TRBD2	TRBV4-1	CASSRGTNNGELFF	TGCGCCAGCAGCCGCGGGACTAATAACGGGGAGCTGTTTTTT
TRBJ1-3	NA	TRBD1	TRBV10-3	CAISGTGVSGNTIYF	TGTGCCATCAGTGGGACAGGGGTATCTGGAAACACCATATATTTT
TRBJ1-1	NA	NA	TRBV7-2	CASSLERGTEAFF	TGTGCCAGCAGCTTAGAGCGGGGCACCGAAGCTTTCTTT
TRBJ1-1	medium-sized	TRBD1	TRBV29-1	CSVWPSEGAVTEAFF	TGCAGCGTTTGGCCTAGCGAGGGGGCTGTCACTGAAGCTTTCTTT
TRBJ1-1	NA	NA	TRBV6-6	CASTGQNTEAFF	TGTGCCAGCACCGGACAGAACACTGAAGCTTTCTTT
TRBJ1-5	few	NA	TRBV14	CASSQAGEPQHF	TGTGCCAGCAGCCAAGCAGGGGAGCCCCAGCATTTT
TRBJ2-7	few	TRBD2	TRBV4-2	CASSQDGASGSEQYF	TGTGCCAGCAGCCAAGATGGGGCTAGCGGGAGTGAGCAGTACTTC
TRBJ1-2	NA	NA	TRBV30	CASPLANYGYTF	TGTGCCTCCCCCCTAGCTAACTATGGCTACACCTTC
TRBJ2-7	NA	TRBD1	TRBV5-4	CASSFDRGPYEQYF	TGTGCCAGCAGCTTCGACAGGGGGCCCTACGAGCAGTACTTC
TRBJ2-3	NA	TRBD2	TRBV10-2	CASSESSSGGFKTDTQYF	TGCGCCAGCAGTGAGTCTTCTAGCGGGGGGTTTAAGACAGATACGCAGTATTTT
TRBJ1-2	few	NA	TRBV18	CASSLGSKDGYTF	TGTGCCAGCTCACTCGGGTCAAAAGATGGCTACACCTTC
TRBJ2-5	NA	TRBD2	TRBV6-1	CASSDLAGDQETQYF	TGTGCCAGCAGTGATTTGGCGGGAGACCAAGAGACCCAGTACTTC
TRBJ1-2	NA	NA	TRBV7-9	CASTSKTHEPGNYGYTF	TGTGCCAGCACCTCCAAAACCCATGAACCGGGAAACTATGGCTACACCTTC
TRBJ2-1	NA	TRBD1	TRBV9	CASNSGGEQFF	TGTGCCAGCAACTCAGGGGGTGAGCAGTTCTTC
TRBJ2-1	NA	TRBD2	TRBV9	CASSHPYASGLAGSYNEQFF	TGTGCCAGCAGCCATCCGTACGCGTCGGGACTAGCGGGATCCTACAATGAGCAGTTCTTC
TRBJ1-1	NA	NA	TRBV15	CATSRGGGASEAFF	TGTGCCACCAGCAGAGGGGGAGGGGCATCTGAAGCTTTCTTT
TRBJ2-1	NA	NA	TRBV2	CASQTASDPYNEQFF	TGTGCCAGTCAGACCGCTAGCGACCCCTACAATGAGCAGTTCTTC
TRBJ2-5	NA	NA	TRBV2	CASYASGGKTQYF	TGTGCCAGCTACGCATCCGGGGGAAAGACCCAGTACTTC
TRBJ1-1	NA	NA	TRBV3-1/TRBV3-2	CASSQETLEAFF	TGTGCCAGCAGCCAAGAGACACTTGAAGCTTTCTTT
TRBJ2-1	NA	TRBD2	TRBV6-6	CASSYSASGSYNEQFF	TGTGCCAGCAGTTACTCTGCTAGCGGCTCCTACAATGAGCAGTTCTTC
TRBJ1-4	NA	TRBD1	TRBV30	CAWSIGTGHEKLFF	TGTGCCTGGAGTATCGGGACAGGGCATGAAAAACTGTTTTTT
TRBJ1-2	NA	NA	TRBV30	CAWSRGRGYTF	TGTGCCTGGAGTCGAGGGAGAGGCTACACCTTC
TRBJ2-7	NA	TRBD2	TRBV4-2	CASSQVRLAGVALSYEQYF	TGTGCCAGCAGCCAAGTGAGACTAGCAGGAGTTGCCCTCAGCTACGAGCAGTACTTC
TRBJ2-7	NA	NA	TRBV6-1	CASSDRGTGSYEQYF	TGTGCCAGCAGTGATAGAGGAACAGGCTCCTACGAGCAGTACTTC
TRBJ1-6	NA	NA	TRBV18	CASSPSRAGNSPLHF	TGTGCCAGCTCACCCAGCCGGGCAGGGAATTCACCCCTCCACTTT
TRBJ1-1	NA	TRBD1	TRBV5-1	CASSLETGTEAFF	TGCGCCAGCAGCTTGGAGACAGGGACTGAAGCTTTCTTT
TRBJ1-5	NA	NA	TRBV19	CASSIGRHPLYSNQPQHF	TGTGCCAGTAGTATCGGCAGGCACCCTCTCTATAGCAATCAGCCCCAGCATTTT
TRBJ2-5	NA	NA	TRBV20-1	CSASRGDETQYF	TGCAGTGCTAGTAGGGGCGACGAGACCCAGTACTTC
TRBJ1-4	NA	NA	TRBV27	CASSGGQREKLFF	TGTGCCAGCAGCGGAGGACAGAGGGAAAAACTGTTTTTT
TRBJ2-3	NA	TRBD2	TRBV7-2	CASRKSGTSGVLSTDTQYF	TGTGCCAGCAGAAAAAGCGGGACTAGCGGGGTTTTAAGCACAGATACGCAGTATTTT
TRBJ2-5	NA	TRBD2	TRBV5-4	CASSLGLAEYQETQYF	TGTGCCAGCAGCCTGGGACTAGCGGAGTACCAAGAGACCCAGTACTTC
TRBJ2-1	once	TRBD2	TRBV7-2	CASSQGRGNEQFF	TGTGCCAGCAGTCAAGGGAGGGGCAATGAGCAGTTCTTC